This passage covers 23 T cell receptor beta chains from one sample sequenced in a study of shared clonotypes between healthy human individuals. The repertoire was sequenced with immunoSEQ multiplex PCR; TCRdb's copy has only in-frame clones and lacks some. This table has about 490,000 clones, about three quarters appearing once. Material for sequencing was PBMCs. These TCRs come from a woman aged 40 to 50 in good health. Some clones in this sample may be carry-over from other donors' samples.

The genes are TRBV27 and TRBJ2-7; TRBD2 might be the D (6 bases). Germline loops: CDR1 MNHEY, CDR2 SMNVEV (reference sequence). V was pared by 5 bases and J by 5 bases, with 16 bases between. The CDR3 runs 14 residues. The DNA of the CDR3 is TGTGCCAGCAGTACTTTCGGGAGTCAGGACGAGCAGTACTTC. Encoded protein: CASSTFGSQDEQYF.

This chain's CDR3 is CASSRPGKETQYF. In DNA, the CDR3 is TGCGCCAGCAGCCGTCCCGGTAAAGAGACCCAGTACTTC. The rearrangement links TRBV4-1 to TRBJ2-5; D not certain. Trimming took off 4 bases at V and 3 bases at J, with 9 bases between the two ends. The CDR3 sequence is 13 residues long. CDR1 is MGHRA and CDR2 is YSYEKL in the germline V gene.

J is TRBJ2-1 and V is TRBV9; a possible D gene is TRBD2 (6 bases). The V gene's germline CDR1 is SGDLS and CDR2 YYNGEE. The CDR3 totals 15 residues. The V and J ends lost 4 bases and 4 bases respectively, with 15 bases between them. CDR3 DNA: TGTGCCAGCAGCCCTCGGGTAGCGGAATACAATGAGCAGTTCTTC. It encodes CASSPRVAEYNEQFF.

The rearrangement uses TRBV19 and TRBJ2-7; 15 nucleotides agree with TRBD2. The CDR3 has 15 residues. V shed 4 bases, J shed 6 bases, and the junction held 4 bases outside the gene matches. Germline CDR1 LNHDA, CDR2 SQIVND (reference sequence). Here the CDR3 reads CASSSGLAGGGEQYF. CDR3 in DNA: TGTGCCAGTAGTAGCGGACTAGCGGGAGGGGGCGAGCAGTACTTC.

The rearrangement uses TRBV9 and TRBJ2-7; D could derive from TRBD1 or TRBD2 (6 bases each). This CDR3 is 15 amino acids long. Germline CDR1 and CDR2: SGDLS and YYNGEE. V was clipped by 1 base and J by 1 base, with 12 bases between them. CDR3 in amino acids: CASSVTGAGSYEQYF. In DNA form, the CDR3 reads TGTGCCAGCAGCGTAACGGGGGCAGGGTCCTACGAGCAGTACTTC.

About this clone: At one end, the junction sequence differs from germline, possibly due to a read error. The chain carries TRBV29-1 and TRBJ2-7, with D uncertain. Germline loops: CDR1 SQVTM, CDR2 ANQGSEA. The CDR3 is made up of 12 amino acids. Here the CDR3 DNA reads TGCAGCGTTGGAGTCCTCTCCCACGAGCAGTACTTC. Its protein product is CSVGVLSHEQYF.

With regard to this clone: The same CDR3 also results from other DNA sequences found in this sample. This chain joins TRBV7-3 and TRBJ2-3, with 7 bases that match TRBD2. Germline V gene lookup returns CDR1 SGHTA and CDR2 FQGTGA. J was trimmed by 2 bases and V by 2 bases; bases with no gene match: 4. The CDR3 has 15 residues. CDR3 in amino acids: CASSLRGGDTDTQYF. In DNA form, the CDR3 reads TGTGCCAGCAGCTTACGCGGGGGAGACACAGATACGCAGTATTTT. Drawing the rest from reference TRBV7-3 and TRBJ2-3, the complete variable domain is GAGVSQTPSNKVTEKGKYVELRCDPISGHTALYWYRQSLGQGPEFLIYFQGTGAADDSGLPNDRFFAVRPEGSVSTLKIQRTERGDSAVYLCASSLRGGDTDTQYFGPGTRLTVL.

CDR3 bases: TGTGCCAGCAGTGAGGTTGGAAGGGGCGATGAGCAGTTCTTC. Protein product: CASSEVGRGDEQFF. This chain connects TRBV6-1 to TRBJ2-1; possible D gene TRBD1, 5 bases. CDR1 is MNHNS, CDR2 SASEGT, per germline. The CDR3 is 14 residues long. The ends were cut back, 3 bases at V and 8 bases at J, with 14 bases in the middle.

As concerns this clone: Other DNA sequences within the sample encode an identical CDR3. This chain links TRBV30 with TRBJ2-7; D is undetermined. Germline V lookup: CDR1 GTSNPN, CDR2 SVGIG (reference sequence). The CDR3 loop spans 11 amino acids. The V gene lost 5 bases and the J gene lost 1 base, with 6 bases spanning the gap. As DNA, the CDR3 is TGTGCCTGGGGCTCATCCTACGAGCAGTACTTC. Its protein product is CAWGSSYEQYF.

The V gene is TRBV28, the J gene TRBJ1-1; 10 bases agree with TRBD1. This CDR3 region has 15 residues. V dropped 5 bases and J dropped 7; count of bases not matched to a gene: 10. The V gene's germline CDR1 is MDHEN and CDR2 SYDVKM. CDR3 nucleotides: TGTGCCAGCAGTAGCCGGGACAGGGGTGTCAATGAAGCTTTCTTT. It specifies CASSSRDRGVNEAFF.

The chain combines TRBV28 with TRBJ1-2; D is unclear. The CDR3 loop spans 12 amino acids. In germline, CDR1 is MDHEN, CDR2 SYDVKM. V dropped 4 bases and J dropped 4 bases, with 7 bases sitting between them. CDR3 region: CASSSMGYGYTF. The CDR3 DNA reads TGTGCCAGCAGTTCAATGGGCTATGGCTACACCTTC.

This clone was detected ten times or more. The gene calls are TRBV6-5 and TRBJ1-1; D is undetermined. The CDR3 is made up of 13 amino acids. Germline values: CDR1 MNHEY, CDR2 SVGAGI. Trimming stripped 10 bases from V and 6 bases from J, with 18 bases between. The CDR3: CATVRNIPPEAFF. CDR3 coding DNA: TGTGCCACGGTCAGGAATATCCCTCCTGAAGCTTTCTTT.

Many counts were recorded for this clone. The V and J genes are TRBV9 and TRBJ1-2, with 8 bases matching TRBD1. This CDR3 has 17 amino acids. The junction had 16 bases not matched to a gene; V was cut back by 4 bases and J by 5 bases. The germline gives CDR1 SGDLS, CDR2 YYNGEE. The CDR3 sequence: CASSPLQGALRAYGYTF. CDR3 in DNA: TGTGCCAGCAGCCCCCTTCAGGGGGCCTTGCGAGCGTATGGCTACACCTTC.

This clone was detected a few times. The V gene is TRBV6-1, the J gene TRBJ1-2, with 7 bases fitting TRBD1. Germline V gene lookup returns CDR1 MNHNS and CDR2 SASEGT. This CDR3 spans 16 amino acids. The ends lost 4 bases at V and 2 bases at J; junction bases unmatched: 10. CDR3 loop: CASSGRDRGKNYGYTF. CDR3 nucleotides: TGTGCCAGCAGTGGCCGGGACAGAGGGAAGAACTATGGCTACACCTTC.

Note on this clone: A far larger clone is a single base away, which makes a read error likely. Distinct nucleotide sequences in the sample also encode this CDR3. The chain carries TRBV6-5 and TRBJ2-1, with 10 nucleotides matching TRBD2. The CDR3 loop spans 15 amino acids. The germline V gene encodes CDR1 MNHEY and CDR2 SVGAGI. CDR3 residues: CASSYGLAAWNEQFF. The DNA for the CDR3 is TGCGCCAGCAGTTACGGACTAGCGGCGTGGAATGAGCAGTTCTTC.

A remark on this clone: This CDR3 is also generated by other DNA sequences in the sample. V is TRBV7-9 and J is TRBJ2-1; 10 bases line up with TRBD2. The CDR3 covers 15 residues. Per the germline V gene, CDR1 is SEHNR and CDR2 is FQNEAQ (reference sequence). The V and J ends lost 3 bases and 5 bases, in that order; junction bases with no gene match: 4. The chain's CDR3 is CASSFRTSGHNEQFF. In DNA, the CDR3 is TGTGCCAGCAGCTTTAGGACTAGCGGCCACAATGAGCAGTTCTTC.

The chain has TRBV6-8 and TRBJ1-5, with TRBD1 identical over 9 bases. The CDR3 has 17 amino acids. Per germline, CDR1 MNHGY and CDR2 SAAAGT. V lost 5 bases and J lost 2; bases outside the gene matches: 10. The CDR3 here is CASSADRGGNGNQPQHF. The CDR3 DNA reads TGTGCCAGCAGTGCGGACAGGGGCGGCAATGGCAATCAGCCCCAGCATTTT.

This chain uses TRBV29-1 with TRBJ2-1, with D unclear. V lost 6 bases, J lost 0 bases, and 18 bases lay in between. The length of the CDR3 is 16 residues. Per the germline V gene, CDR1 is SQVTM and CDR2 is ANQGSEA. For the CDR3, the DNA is TGCAGCGTCCACACCCCCAGCAGGAGCTCCTACAATGAGCAGTTCTTC. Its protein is CSVHTPSRSSYNEQFF.

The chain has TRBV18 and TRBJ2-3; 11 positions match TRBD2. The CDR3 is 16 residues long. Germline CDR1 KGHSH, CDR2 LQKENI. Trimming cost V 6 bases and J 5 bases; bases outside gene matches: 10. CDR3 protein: CASSEGLAGGEDTQYF. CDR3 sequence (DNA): TGTGCCAGCTCGGAGGGGCTAGCGGGAGGTGAAGATACGCAGTATTTT.

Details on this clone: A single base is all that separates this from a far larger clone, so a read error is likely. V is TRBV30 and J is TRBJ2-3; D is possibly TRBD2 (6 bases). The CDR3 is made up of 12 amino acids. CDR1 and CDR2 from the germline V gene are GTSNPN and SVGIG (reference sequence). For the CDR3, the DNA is TGTGCCTGGGGGACTTACACAGGTACGCAGTATTTT. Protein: CAWGTYTGTQYF.

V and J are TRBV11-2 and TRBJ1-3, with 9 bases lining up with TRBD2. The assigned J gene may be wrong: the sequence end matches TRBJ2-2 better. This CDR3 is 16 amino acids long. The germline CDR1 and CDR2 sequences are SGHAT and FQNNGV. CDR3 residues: CASSLGAGGPIGELFF. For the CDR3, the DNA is TGTGCCAGCAGCTTAGGGGCGGGAGGGCCGATCGGGGAGCTGTTTTTT.

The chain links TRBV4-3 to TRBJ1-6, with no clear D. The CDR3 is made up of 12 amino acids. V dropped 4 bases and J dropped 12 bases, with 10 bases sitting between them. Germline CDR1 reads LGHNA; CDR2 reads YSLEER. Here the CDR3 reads CASSLELGPLHF. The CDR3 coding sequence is TGCGCCAGCAGCCTAGAGTTGGGACCCCTCCACTTT.

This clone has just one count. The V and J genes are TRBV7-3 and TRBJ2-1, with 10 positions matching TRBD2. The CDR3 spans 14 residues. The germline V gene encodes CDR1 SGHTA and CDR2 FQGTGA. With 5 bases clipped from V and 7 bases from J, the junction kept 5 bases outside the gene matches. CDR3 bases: TGTGCCAGCAGCACAGCGGGGGGGCTGAATGAGCAGTTCTTC. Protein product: CASSTAGGLNEQFF.